The 31 T cell receptor beta chains below were found in one sample sequenced in a study of T-cell reconstitution after alpha-beta-depleted transplantation in children. A TCRbeta library incorporating unique molecular identifiers was prepared. MiXCR, applied by TCRdb to the PCR reads, yields one record per CDR3 protein. This table holds nearly 400,000 distinct CDR3 sequences, approximately 20% found once. This material consisted of PBMCs from the stem cell graft donor, taken from the stem cell graft. The receptors stem from a human donor who donated a stem cell graft to a child with acute myeloid leukemia.

This clonotype has a handful of counts. DNA of the CDR3: TGTGCCAGCAGCTCCCTGGACGGGGAGCTGTTTTTT. This codes for CASSSLDGELFF. The chain uses TRBV28 and TRBJ2-2; the D is unclear. The germline CDR1 and CDR2 sequences are MDHEN and SYDVKM. V was cut by 6 bases and J by 7 bases, with 9 bases left in between. This CDR3 region has 12 residues.

The V call is TRBV12-3 or TRBV12-4, the J call TRBJ2-3; 15 nucleotides match TRBD2. V shed 6 bases, J shed 5 bases, and the junction held 6 bases outside the gene matches. The CDR3 has 16 residues. CDR3 sequence reads: CASRPGLAGGKDTQYF. The DNA for the CDR3 is TGTGCCAGCAGGCCAGGACTAGCGGGAGGGAAAGATACGCAGTATTTT.

This clonotype has a count of ten or more. The chain joins TRBV7-2 to TRBJ2-7, with D tentatively TRBD1 (7 bases). Germline assignment: CDR1 SGHTA and CDR2 FQGNSA. The CDR3 has 14 residues. The V and J ends lost 4 bases and 6 bases respectively, with 16 bases between them. CDR3 DNA: TGTGCCAGCAGCTCAGGGGGGACAGTAGGCGAGCAGTACTTC. It is translated as CASSSGGTVGEQYF.

This clonotype has a count of ten or more. The chain employs TRBV27 and TRBJ1-2; no definite D call. This CDR3 is built from 12 residues. CDR1 and CDR2 (germline): MNHEY, SMNVEV (reference sequence). Between the trimmed V and J ends, which lost 6 bases and 11 bases, there was a span of 16 bases. The CDR3 nucleotides are TGTGCCAGCAGAATTGGAGACCAAGCTTACACCTTC. Translating gives CASRIGDQAYTF.

This clonotype showed up just a few times. V and J are TRBV2 and TRBJ2-1; 7 nucleotides align to TRBD2. With 8 bases clipped from V and 3 bases from J, the junction kept 10 bases outside the gene matches. CDR1 is SNHLY and CDR2 is FYNNEI in the germline V gene. The CDR3 has 15 residues. Here the CDR3 DNA reads TGTGCCAGCGTATCACTAGCGCCCGACTACAATGAGCAGTTCTTC. Residues: CASVSLAPDYNEQFF.

This clonotype was seen at least ten times. The chain recombines TRBV29-1 with TRBJ2-5; tentative D call: TRBD1 (6 bases). In germline, CDR1 is SQVTM, CDR2 ANQGSEA. The ends were cut back, 6 bases at V and 1 base at J, with 15 bases in the middle. CDR3 size: 14 residues. CDR3 region: CSVAGAFGQETQYF. In DNA, the CDR3 is TGCAGCGTCGCAGGGGCGTTTGGCCAAGAGACCCAGTACTTC.

This clonotype has ten or more counts. The chain combines TRBV27 with TRBJ2-1; D might be TRBD1 (6 bases). Germline V gene sequence: CDR1 MNHEY, CDR2 SMNVEV (reference sequence). The CDR3 runs 14 residues. Trimming took 7 bases from V and 4 from J, leaving 14 bases between them. DNA for the CDR3: TGTGCCAGCAAGGGCGGACAGACTTACAATGAGCAGTTCTTC. It codes for CASKGGQTYNEQFF.

There are a few counts of this clonotype. The chain employs TRBV7-6 and TRBJ2-1; the D gene is possibly TRBD2 (5 bases). This CDR3 has 11 residues. In germline, CDR1 is SGHVS, CDR2 FNYEAQ. V gave up 10 bases and J gave up 5 bases, with 9 bases separating them. The CDR3 sequence: CAITRDNEQFF. DNA for the CDR3: TGTGCCATTACGAGGGACAATGAGCAGTTCTTC. The complete variable domain, with remaining parts taken from reference TRBV7-6 and TRBJ2-1, reads GAGVSQSPRYKVTKRGQDVALRCDPISGHVSLYWYRQALGQGPEFLTYFNYEAQQDKSGLPNDRFSAERPEGSISTLTIQRTEQRDSAMYRCAITRDNEQFFGPGTRLTVL.

This clonotype showed up many times. V and J are TRBV12-3 or TRBV12-4 and TRBJ1-2; TRBD1 agrees at 7 bases. After removal of 4 bases from V and 3 bases from J, the junction contained 11 bases not matched to a gene. The CDR3 sequence is 16 residues long. CDR3 amino acids: CASSSYDRESHYGYTF. As DNA, the CDR3 is TGTGCCAGCAGTTCATACGACAGGGAGTCTCACTATGGCTACACCTTC.

This clonotype was seen many times. The V call is TRBV20-1, the J call TRBJ1-4; D remains ambiguous. Deletions cut 7 bases from V and 4 bases from J, with 16 bases between. The CDR3 contains 14 residues. Germline CDR1 is DFQATT and CDR2 is SNEGSKA (reference sequence). In DNA form, the CDR3 reads TGCAGTGGTCTAGGTGGAAACTATAATGAAAAACTGTTTTTT. Translation: CSGLGGNYNEKLFF.

This clonotype was recorded a few times. This rearrangement joins TRBV20-1 to TRBJ2-7, with D perhaps matching TRBD1 (5 bases). The V end was cut by 1 base, the J end by 2 bases, with 9 bases between. The CDR3 totals 13 residues. Germline CDR1 DFQATT, CDR2 SNEGSKA (reference sequence). CDR3 loop: CSARVPGPYEQYF. DNA for the CDR3: TGCAGTGCTAGAGTGCCAGGGCCCTACGAGCAGTACTTC.

This chain joins TRBV3-1 and TRBJ2-7, with 7 bases fitting TRBD2. The CDR3 is 14 residues long. V dropped 10 bases and J dropped 2; count of bases not matched to a gene: 11. Looked up from germline, CDR1 is LGHDT and CDR2 is YNNKEL (reference sequence). This CDR3 is CAICSRSGAYEQYF. DNA of the CDR3: TGTGCCATCTGTTCCCGGAGCGGGGCCTACGAGCAGTACTTC.

The V call is TRBV12-3 or TRBV12-4, the J call TRBJ1-1; 7 bases fit TRBD1. The CDR3 spans 15 residues. V was pared by 3 bases and J by 4 bases, with 8 bases of the junction left unmatched. CDR3 in amino acids: CASSLGDQGVTEAFF. The CDR3 DNA sequence: TGTGCCAGCAGTTTGGGGGACCAGGGGGTCACTGAAGCTTTCTTT.

Only a few counts were recorded for this clonotype. The chain's CDR3 is CASSPTQISYNEQFF. Here the CDR3 DNA reads TGTGCCAGCAGTCCGACTCAAATCTCCTACAATGAGCAGTTCTTC. The chain couples TRBV12-3 or TRBV12-4 to TRBJ2-1, with no clear D. There are 15 residues in the CDR3. The ends were cut back, 5 bases at V and 0 bases at J, with 11 bases in the middle.

Only a few counts were recorded for this clonotype. The chain is built from TRBV20-1 and TRBJ1-2; D uncertain. This CDR3 comprises 12 residues. Germline V gene lookup returns CDR1 DFQATT and CDR2 SNEGSKA (reference sequence). CDR3: CVPAQADDGYTF. In DNA form, the CDR3 reads TGCGTCCCAGCCCAGGCAGACGATGGCTACACCTTC.

This clonotype was observed many times. This CDR3 is CSASQGGLGVYEQYF. The CDR3 region has the DNA TGCAGTGCCTCCCAGGGGGGACTAGGAGTTTACGAGCAGTACTTC. This sequence joins TRBV20-1 and TRBJ2-7; D is perhaps TRBD2 (8 bases). In germline, CDR1 is DFQATT, CDR2 SNEGSKA (reference sequence). This CDR3 has 15 amino acids. The V gene lost 6 bases and the J gene lost 4 bases, with 22 bases spanning the gap.

The table lists this clonotype with many counts. The V and J genes are TRBV10-3 and TRBJ1-1; possible D gene TRBD1, 5 bases. The CDR3 extends over 13 amino acids. Germline V CDR1 and CDR2: ENHRY, SYGVKD. Trimming took 9 bases from V and 4 from J, leaving 15 bases between them. This CDR3 reads CAIWDYEGTEAFF. CDR3 nucleotide sequence: TGTGCCATTTGGGACTATGAGGGCACTGAAGCTTTCTTT.

There are many counts of this clonotype. V usage is TRBV29-1 and J usage is TRBJ1-1, with D possibly matching TRBD1 (5 bases). The CDR3 contains 13 residues. Germline assignment: CDR1 SQVTM and CDR2 ANQGSEA. Trimming took 4 bases from V and 0 from J, leaving 9 bases between them. The CDR3 DNA reads as TGCAGCGTTGGACAGCGATTGAACACTGAAGCTTTCTTT. It encodes CSVGQRLNTEAFF.

The chain employs TRBV6-1 and TRBJ2-7, with 8 nucleotides matching TRBD2. CDR3 length equals 16 residues. Germline lookup yields CDR1 MNHNS and CDR2 SASEGT. V shed 6 bases, J shed 4 bases, and the junction held 14 bases outside the gene matches. The CDR3 bases are TGTGCCAGCAGCCTATCCTCCGGGACTAGTAAGTACGAGCAGTACTTC. Protein product: CASSLSSGTSKYEQYF.

V gene TRBV7-9 combines with J gene TRBJ2-3, with a possible D match to TRBD1 (6 bases). V lost 5 bases and J 5 bases, leaving 20 bases between the germline ends. The CDR3 is 16 residues long. Germline CDR1 reads SEHNR; CDR2 reads FQNEAQ (reference sequence). CDR3 protein: CASSQTRTGWGDTQYF. DNA for the CDR3: TGTGCCAGCAGCCAGACCCGAACAGGGTGGGGAGATACGCAGTATTTT.

In its sample, this clonotype was seen many times. The chain couples TRBV12-3 or TRBV12-4 to TRBJ2-3, with 8 nucleotides matching TRBD2. This CDR3 spans 14 amino acids. The V and J ends lost 5 bases and 6 bases, in that order; junction bases with no gene match: 7. CDR3 DNA sequence: TGTGCCAGCAGTCATAGCGGGATGTCGGATACGCAGTATTTT. Translated, it gives CASSHSGMSDTQYF.

This clonotype has just a few counts. The rearrangement uses TRBV11-1 and TRBJ2-6; 8 positions agree with TRBD1. V dropped 0 bases and J dropped 2; count of bases not matched to a gene: 9. The CDR3 runs 19 residues. Germline V gene lookup returns CDR1 SGHAT and CDR2 FQDESV (reference sequence). In DNA form, the CDR3 reads TGTGCCAGCAGCTTAGCTCTCGGACAGGGAACACCTGGGGCCAACGTCCTGACTTTC. It codes for CASSLALGQGTPGANVLTF. Full variable domain (rest looked up from reference TRBV11-1 and TRBJ2-6): EAEVAQSPRYKITEKSQAVAFWCDPISGHATLYWYRQILGQGPELLVQFQDESVVDDSQLPKDRFSAERLKGVDSTLKIQPAELGDSAMYLCASSLALGQGTPGANVLTFGAGSRLTVL.

The chain is built from TRBV10-3 and TRBJ2-7; 9 positions agree with TRBD1. Losses at the gene ends were 10 bases for V and 0 bases for J; bases not matched to a gene: 7. The CDR3 runs 14 residues. Germline V gene data show CDR1 as ENHRY and CDR2 as SYGVKD. CDR3 DNA sequence: TGTGCCACCACCGGGACAGGGAACTCCTACGAGCAGTACTTC. Translation: CATTGTGNSYEQYF.

At least ten counts were recorded for this clonotype. This chain links TRBV20-1 with TRBJ2-3; a weak D match, TRBD2 (5 bases). This CDR3 is built from 12 residues. Germline lookup yields CDR1 DFQATT and CDR2 SNEGSKA (reference sequence). V was pared by 5 bases and J by 2 bases, with 8 bases between. The CDR3 coding sequence is TGCAGTGCTTTACTAGTCACAGATACGCAGTATTTT. It translates to CSALLVTDTQYF.

This chain links TRBV15 with TRBJ2-2, with D unclear. The CDR3 is 13 residues long. The V and J ends lost 5 bases and 1 base respectively, with 5 bases between them. Germline CDR1 reads LNHNV; CDR2 reads YYDKDF (reference sequence). The CDR3 DNA reads TGTGCCACCAGCCCCGAGAACACCGGGGAGCTGTTTTTT. Protein product: CATSPENTGELFF. The full variable domain, rest sourced from reference TRBV15 and TRBJ2-2, is DAMVIQNPRYQVTQFGKPVTLSCSQTLNHNVMYWYQQKSSQAPKLLFHYYDKDFNNEADTPDNFQSRRPNTSFCFLDIRSPGLGDTAMYLCATSPENTGELFFGEGSRLTVL.

The chain is built from TRBV24-1 and TRBJ2-1, with 7 nucleotides matching TRBD2. The ends lost 6 bases at V and 7 bases at J; junction bases unmatched: 8. Germline assignment: CDR1 KGHDR and CDR2 SFDVKD. The CDR3 contains 14 residues. CDR3 DNA: TGTGCCACCAGTACAAGCGGGAAGGGTAATGAGCAGTTCTTC. This translates into CATSTSGKGNEQFF.

This clonotype was picked up many times. The chain employs TRBV2 and TRBJ2-1, with 11 bases that match TRBD2. Trimming at V came to 6 bases and at J to 4 bases, leaving 2 bases not matched to a gene. The germline V gene encodes CDR1 SNHLY and CDR2 FYNNEI. The CDR3 has 14 amino acids. In DNA form, the CDR3 reads TGTGCCAGCAGCAGACTAGCGGGATACAATGAGCAGTTCTTC. This codes for CASSRLAGYNEQFF.

The chain joins TRBV10-3 to TRBJ2-7, with TRBD2 matching over 7 bases. V trimming: 8 bases; J trimming: 2 bases; junction bases outside the gene matches: 3. Germline V gene sequence: CDR1 ENHRY, CDR2 SYGVKD. The CDR3 covers 12 residues. CDR3 in amino acids: CAIGGTTYEQYF. Here the CDR3 DNA reads TGTGCCATCGGAGGGACTACCTACGAGCAGTACTTC.

In its sample, this clonotype was seen a few times. The rearrangement links TRBV18 to TRBJ1-2; D is undetermined. The ends were cut back, 0 bases at V and 5 bases at J, with 7 bases in the middle. CDR3 length: 13 residues. Germline CDR1 reads KGHSH; CDR2 reads LQKENI. The DNA of the CDR3 is TGTGCCAGCTCACCACCGTCGAGTTATGGCTACACCTTC. Translation: CASSPPSSYGYTF.

This clonotype occurred many times. The gene calls are TRBV27 and TRBJ2-1, with TRBD2 as a possible D gene (6 bases). There are 11 residues in the CDR3. Germline loops: CDR1 MNHEY, CDR2 SMNVEV (reference sequence). V gave up 6 bases and J gave up 9 bases, with 9 bases separating them. The CDR3 loop reads CASSTGGEQFF. As DNA, the CDR3 is TGTGCCAGCAGCACCGGGGGTGAGCAGTTCTTC.

The chain recombines TRBV10-3 with TRBJ2-7; TRBD2 matches 10 bases. The germline CDR1 and CDR2 sequences are ENHRY and SYGVKD. J gave up 6 bases and V 6 bases, and 11 bases lay outside the gene matches. The CDR3 totals 15 residues. The DNA for the CDR3 is TGTGCCATCAGGGGGACTAGCGAAAGCCGATCCGAGCAGTACTTC. It codes for CAIRGTSESRSEQYF.